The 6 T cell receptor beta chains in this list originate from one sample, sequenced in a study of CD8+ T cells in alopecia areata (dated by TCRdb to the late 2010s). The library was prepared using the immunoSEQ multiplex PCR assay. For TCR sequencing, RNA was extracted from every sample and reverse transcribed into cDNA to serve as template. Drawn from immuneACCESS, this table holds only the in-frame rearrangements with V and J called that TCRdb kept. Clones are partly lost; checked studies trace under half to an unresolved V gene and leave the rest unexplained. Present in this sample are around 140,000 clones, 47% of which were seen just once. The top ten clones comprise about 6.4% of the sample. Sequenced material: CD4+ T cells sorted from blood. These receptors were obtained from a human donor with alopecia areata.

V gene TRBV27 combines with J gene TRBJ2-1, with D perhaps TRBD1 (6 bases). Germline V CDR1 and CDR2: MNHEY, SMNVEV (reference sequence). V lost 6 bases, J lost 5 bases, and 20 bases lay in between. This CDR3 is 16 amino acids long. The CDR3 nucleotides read TGTGCCAGCAGGCGAACCGGGACAAGGACTGACAATGAGCAGTTCTTC. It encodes CASRRTGTRTDNEQFF.

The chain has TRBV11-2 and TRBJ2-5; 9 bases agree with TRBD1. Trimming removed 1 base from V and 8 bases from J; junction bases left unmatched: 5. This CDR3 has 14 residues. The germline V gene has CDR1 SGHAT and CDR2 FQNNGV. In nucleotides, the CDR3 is TGTGCCAGCAGCTTAGTTGGGACAGGGAAAACCCAGTACTTC. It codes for CASSLVGTGKTQYF.

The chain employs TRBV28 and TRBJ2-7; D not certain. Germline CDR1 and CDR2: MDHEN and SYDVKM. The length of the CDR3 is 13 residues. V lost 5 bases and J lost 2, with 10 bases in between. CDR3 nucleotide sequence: TGTGCCAGCAGTAGCAGGCTGACCTACGAGCAGTACTTC. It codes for CASSSRLTYEQYF.

The CDR3 sequence: CSAYPGGLNTEAFF. DNA for the CDR3: TGCAGCGCTTATCCAGGGGGCCTGAACACTGAAGCTTTCTTT. The chain recombines TRBV29-1 with TRBJ1-1, with 8 nucleotides matching TRBD1. There are 14 residues in the CDR3. Germline V gene sequence: CDR1 SQVTM, CDR2 ANQGSEA. Germline trimming cut 7 bases from V and 0 bases from J; bases unmatched to any gene: 7.

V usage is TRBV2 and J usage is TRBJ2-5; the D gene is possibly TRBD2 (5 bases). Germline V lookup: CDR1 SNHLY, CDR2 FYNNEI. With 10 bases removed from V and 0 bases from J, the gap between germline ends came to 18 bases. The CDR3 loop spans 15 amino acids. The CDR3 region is CATDFLPGDQETQYF. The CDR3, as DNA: TGTGCCACCGACTTCCTCCCCGGGGACCAAGAGACCCAGTACTTC.

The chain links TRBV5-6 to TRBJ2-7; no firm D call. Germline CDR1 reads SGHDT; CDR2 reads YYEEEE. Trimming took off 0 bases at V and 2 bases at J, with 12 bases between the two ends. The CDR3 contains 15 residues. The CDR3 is CASSLVQRKAYEQYF. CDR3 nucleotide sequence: TGTGCCAGCAGCTTGGTTCAGAGAAAAGCCTACGAGCAGTACTTC.